This T cell receptor (beta chain) stems from a study of cytomegalovirus exposure and HLA in healthy donors. Study-wide results and limits: Most observed TCR sequences were rare, whereas some public TCRs were detected in many donors. Most likely, a cluster of highly shared sequence variants arose as a sequencing artifact. Later analysis identified a missense DCLRE1C variant that was linked to TCR beta V- and J-gene trimming. CMV serostatus stood as the only immune exposure information on hand.

CDR1 is LNHDA, CDR2 SQIVND, per germline (reference sequence). This CDR3 has 15 residues. V lost 1 base, J lost 4 bases, and 13 bases lay in between. In the case of this clone: The target antigen is unknown.

The PCR used 60 Vbeta and 13 Jbeta primers. Assay used: immunoSEQ multiplex PCR; TCRdb lists only in-frame clones, some missing. The table has about 220,000 clones, over 65% seen once. The chain combines TRBV19 with TRBJ1-2; D perhaps matches TRBD1 (5 bases). Sequencing was done on a sample of PBMCs. The source is a man between 18 and 29 years old in good health and CMV-seronegative. The CDR3 reads CASSIVQGRGYGYTF. CDR3 bases: TGTGCCAGTAGTATAGTTCAGGGTAGGGGCTATGGCTACACCTTC.